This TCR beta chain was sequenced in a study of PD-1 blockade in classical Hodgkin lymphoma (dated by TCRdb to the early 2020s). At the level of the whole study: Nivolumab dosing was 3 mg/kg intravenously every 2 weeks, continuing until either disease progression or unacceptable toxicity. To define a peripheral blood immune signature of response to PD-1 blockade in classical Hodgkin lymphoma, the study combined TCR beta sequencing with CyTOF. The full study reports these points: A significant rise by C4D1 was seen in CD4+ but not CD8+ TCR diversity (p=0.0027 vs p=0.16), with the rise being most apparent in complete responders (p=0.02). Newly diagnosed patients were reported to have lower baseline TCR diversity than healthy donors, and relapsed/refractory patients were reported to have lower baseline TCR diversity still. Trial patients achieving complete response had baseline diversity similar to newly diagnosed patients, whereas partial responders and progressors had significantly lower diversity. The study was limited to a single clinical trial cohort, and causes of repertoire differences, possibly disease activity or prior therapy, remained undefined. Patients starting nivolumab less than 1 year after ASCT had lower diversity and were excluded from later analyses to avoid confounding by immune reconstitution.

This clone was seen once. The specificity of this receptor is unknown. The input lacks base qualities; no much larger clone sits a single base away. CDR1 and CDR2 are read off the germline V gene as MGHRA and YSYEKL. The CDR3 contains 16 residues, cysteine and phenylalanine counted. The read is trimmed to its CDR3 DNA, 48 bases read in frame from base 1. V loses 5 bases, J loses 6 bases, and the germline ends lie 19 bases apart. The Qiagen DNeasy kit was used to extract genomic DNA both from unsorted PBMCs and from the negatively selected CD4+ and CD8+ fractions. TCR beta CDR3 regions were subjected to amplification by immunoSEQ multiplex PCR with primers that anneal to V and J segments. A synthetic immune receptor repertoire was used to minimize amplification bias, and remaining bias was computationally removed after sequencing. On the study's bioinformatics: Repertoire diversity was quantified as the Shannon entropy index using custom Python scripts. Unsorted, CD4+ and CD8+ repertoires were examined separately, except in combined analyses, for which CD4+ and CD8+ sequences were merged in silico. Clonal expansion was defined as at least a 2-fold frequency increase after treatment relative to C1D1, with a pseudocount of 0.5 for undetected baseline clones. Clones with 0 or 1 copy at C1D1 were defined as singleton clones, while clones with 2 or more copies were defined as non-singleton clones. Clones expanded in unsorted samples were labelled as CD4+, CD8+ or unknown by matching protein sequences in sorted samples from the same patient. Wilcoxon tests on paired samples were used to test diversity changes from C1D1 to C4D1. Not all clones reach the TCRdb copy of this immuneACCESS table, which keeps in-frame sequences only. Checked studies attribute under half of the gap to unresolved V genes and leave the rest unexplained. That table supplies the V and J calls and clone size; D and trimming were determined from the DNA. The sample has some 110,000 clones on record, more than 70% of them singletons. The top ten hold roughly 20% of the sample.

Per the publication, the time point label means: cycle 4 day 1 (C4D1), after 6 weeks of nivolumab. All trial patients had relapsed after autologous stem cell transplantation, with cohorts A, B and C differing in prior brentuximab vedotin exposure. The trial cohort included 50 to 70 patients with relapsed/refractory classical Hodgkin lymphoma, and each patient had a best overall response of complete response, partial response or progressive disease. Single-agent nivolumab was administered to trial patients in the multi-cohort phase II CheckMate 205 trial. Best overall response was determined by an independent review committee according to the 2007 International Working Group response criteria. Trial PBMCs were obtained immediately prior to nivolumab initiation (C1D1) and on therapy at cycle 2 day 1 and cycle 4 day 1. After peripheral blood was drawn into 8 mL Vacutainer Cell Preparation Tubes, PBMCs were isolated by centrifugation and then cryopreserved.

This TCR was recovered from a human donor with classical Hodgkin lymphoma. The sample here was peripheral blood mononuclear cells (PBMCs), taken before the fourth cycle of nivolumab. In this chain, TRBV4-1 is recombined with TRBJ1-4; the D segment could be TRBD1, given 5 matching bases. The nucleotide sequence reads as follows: TGCGCCAGCAGCAGACGACAGATTTTTTCAGATGAAAAACTGTTTTTT. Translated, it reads CASSRRQIFSDEKLFF.